Each of the 24 T cell receptor beta chains below was sequenced from the same sample in a study of radiation and T cells in renal cell carcinoma (dated by TCRdb to the early 2020s). Libraries were built with the immunoSEQ multiplex PCR assay. The table was pulled from immuneACCESS by TCRdb, which kept in-frame rearrangements only. Such tables lose some clones; where checked, under half of the loss comes from unresolved V genes, and the rest has no known cause. For this sample the table gives about 150,000 clones, of which approximately 90% were detected only once. The top ten constitute 10% to 15% of the sample. The meaning of the sample's time point label: blood 2 weeks post-SBRT. According to the study, the label for this sample's treatment or condition signals: 15 Gy SBRT to primary tumor, nephrectomy 4 weeks later. The sequencing here drew on blood, taken from a patient whose treatment included radiotherapy and nephrectomy. These receptors all stem from a woman aged 45-59 years with renal cell carcinoma.

In DNA form, the CDR3 reads TGTGCCAGCAGCTCCCCGTTTATGAAGGCCTCTGGAAACACCATATATTTT. Amino acids: CASSSPFMKASGNTIYF. V is TRBV7-2 and J is TRBJ1-3; no clear D gene. The V end lost 4 bases, the J end lost 0 bases, and 16 bases lay between the germline ends. The CDR3 has 17 amino acids. The V gene's germline CDR1 is SGHTA and CDR2 FQGNSA. The variable domain in full, with the rest retrieved from reference TRBV7-2 and TRBJ1-3, is GAGVSQSPSNKVTEKGKDVELRCDPISGHTALYWYRQSLGQGLEFLIYFQGNSAPDKSGLPSDRFSAERTGGSVSTLTIQRTQQEDSAVYLCASSSPFMKASGNTIYFGEGSWLTVV.

The rearrangement uses TRBV5-8 and TRBJ2-5, with D perhaps TRBD1 (5 bases). V was trimmed by 1 base and J by 2 bases, leaving 9 bases between them. Germline assignment: CDR1 SGHTS and CDR2 YDEGEE. The CDR3 loop spans 14 amino acids. Written as DNA, the CDR3 is TGTGCCAGCAGCTTGTGGGGCGGACAAGAGACCCAGTACTTC. Protein product: CASSLWGGQETQYF.

The V gene is TRBV11-2, the J gene TRBJ1-2; 7 bases are shared with TRBD1. The junction had 3 bases not matched to a gene; V was cut back by 0 bases and J by 5 bases. The CDR3 covers 14 residues. The germline V gene has CDR1 SGHAT and CDR2 FQNNGV. DNA of the CDR3: TGTGCCAGCAGCTTAGACAGGGGGTATTATGGCTACACCTTC. Translation gives CASSLDRGYYGYTF. Using reference TRBV11-2 and TRBJ1-2 for the parts outside the CDR3, the full variable domain is EAGVAQSPRYKIIEKRQSVAFWCNPISGHATLYWYQQILGQGPKLLIQFQNNGVVDDSQLPKDRFSAERLKGVDSTLKIQPAKLEDSAVYLCASSLDRGYYGYTFGSGTRLTVV.

V gene TRBV7-2 combines with J gene TRBJ1-1, with TRBD1 matching 7 bases. From germline, CDR1 is SGHTA and CDR2 FQGNSA. CDR3 length: 13 amino acids. V gave up 5 bases and J gave up 3 bases; unmatched junction bases: 3. This CDR3 is CASSRDSYTEAFF. In DNA form, the CDR3 reads TGTGCCAGCAGCCGGGACAGTTACACTGAAGCTTTCTTT.

In DNA form, the CDR3 reads TGTGCCAGCAGCCGACAGAACACTGAAGCTTTCTTT. Translated, it gives CASSRQNTEAFF. The chain has TRBV5-5 and TRBJ1-1, with unresolved D. Germline V CDR1 and CDR2: SGHKS, YYEKEE (reference sequence). There are 12 residues in the CDR3. V dropped 4 bases and J dropped 1 base, with 5 bases sitting between them.

This clone occurred once. The chain links TRBV5-1 to TRBJ2-5; D may match TRBD1 or TRBD2 (5 bases each). The CDR3 consists of 14 residues. The V end was cut by 0 bases, the J end by 1 base, with 7 bases between. Germline V gene data show CDR1 as SGHRS and CDR2 as YFSETQ. CDR3 coding DNA: TGCGCCAGCAGCTTGGAAGGGACCCAAGAGACCCAGTACTTC. Translated: CASSLEGTQETQYF.

The chain uses TRBV7-6 and TRBJ2-7, with 8 bases identical to TRBD1. This CDR3 has 15 residues. Germline lookup yields CDR1 SGHVS and CDR2 FNYEAQ. J lost 3 bases, V lost 5 bases, and 9 bases had no gene match. The CDR3 nucleotides read TGTGCCAGCAGCCCTCCGGGACAGGAATTCTACGAGCAGTACTTC. Translating gives CASSPPGQEFYEQYF. The full variable domain, rest sourced from reference TRBV7-6 and TRBJ2-7, is GAGVSQSPRYKVTKRGQDVALRCDPISGHVSLYWYRQALGQGPEFLTYFNYEAQQDKSGLPNDRFSAERPEGSISTLTIQRTEQRDSAMYRCASSPPGQEFYEQYFGPGTRLTVT.

This clone was detected a few times. The chain couples TRBV6-1 to TRBJ1-5, with 8 bases matching TRBD1. After removal of 3 bases from V and 0 bases from J, the junction contained 7 bases not matched to a gene. The CDR3 runs 17 residues. The V gene's germline CDR1 is MNHNS and CDR2 SASEGT. CDR3 amino acids: CASSETGARYSNQPQHF. For the CDR3, the DNA is TGTGCCAGCAGTGAGACAGGGGCCCGGTATAGCAATCAGCCCCAGCATTTT.

This clone has only one observation. The rearrangement uses TRBV7-3 and TRBJ1-1, with a possible D match to TRBD1 (5 bases). Trimming left V 2 bases short and J 5 bases short, with 21 bases between. This CDR3 spans 17 amino acids. CDR1 is SGHTA, CDR2 FQGTGA, per germline. This chain's CDR3 is CASSLLVHEGNKTEAFF. The CDR3 nucleotides read TGTGCCAGCAGCTTACTAGTCCACGAGGGGAATAAAACTGAAGCTTTCTTT. Full variable domain (missing parts from reference TRBV7-3 and TRBJ1-1): GAGVSQTPSNKVTEKGKYVELRCDPISGHTALYWYRQSLGQGPEFLIYFQGTGAADDSGLPNDRFFAVRPEGSVSTLKIQRTERGDSAVYLCASSLLVHEGNKTEAFFGQGTRLTVV.

This clone was recorded a few times. The chain couples TRBV23-1 to TRBJ1-5; 7 bases are shared with TRBD1. TRBV23-1 is assigned to the ORF class and has an uncertain function. V lost 8 bases, J lost 0 bases, and 10 bases stayed unmatched. The CDR3 totals 16 residues. In DNA form, the CDR3 reads TGCGCCAGCGCCCACCCCGGACAGGATAGCAATCAGCCCCAGCATTTT. It encodes CASAHPGQDSNQPQHF.

This chain uses TRBV6-6 with TRBJ2-1; no definite D call. Germline lookup yields CDR1 MNHNY and CDR2 SVGAGI (reference sequence). The CDR3 extends over 13 amino acids. V shed 0 bases and J shed 9 bases, with 9 bases lying between them. The CDR3 sequence: CASSYSTGGEQFF. The CDR3 DNA reads as TGTGCCAGCAGTTACTCGACGGGCGGTGAGCAGTTCTTC.

As DNA, the CDR3 is TGTGCCAGCAGCCCCTCATTAGCGGGGGCCCAAGAGACCCAGTACTTC. Translating gives CASSPSLAGAQETQYF. This chain joins TRBV9 and TRBJ2-5, with 9 bases fitting TRBD2. Trimming removed 4 bases from V and 1 base from J; junction bases left unmatched: 8. CDR1 and CDR2 (germline): SGDLS, YYNGEE. The CDR3 is made up of 16 amino acids.

The CDR3 sequence is CASSLVFRGAKNIQYF. The CDR3 region has the DNA TGTGCCAGCAGCTTAGTATTCAGGGGGGCCAAAAACATTCAGTACTTC. This chain joins TRBV7-8 and TRBJ2-4; 7 nucleotides align to TRBD1. V lost 1 base to trimming and J lost 1 base; unmatched junction nucleotides: 4. Germline values: CDR1 SGHVS, CDR2 FQNEAQ. The CDR3 loop spans 16 amino acids. Full variable domain (missing parts from reference TRBV7-8 and TRBJ2-4): GAGVSQSPRYKVAKRGQDVALRCDPISGHVSLFWYQQALGQGPEFLTYFQNEAQLDKSGLPSDRFFAERPEGSVSTLKIQRTQQEDSAVYLCASSLVFRGAKNIQYFGAGTRLSVL.

This clone was seen more than once but under ten times. This sequence joins TRBV2 and TRBJ1-1, with a tentative D call TRBD1 (6 bases). V lost 5 bases to trimming and J lost 5 bases, with 12 bases between them. Germline V lookup: CDR1 SNHLY, CDR2 FYNNEI. The CDR3 consists of 13 residues. CDR3 loop: CASSQQGTTEAFF. In DNA form, the CDR3 reads TGTGCCAGCAGTCAACAGGGTACTACTGAAGCTTTCTTT.

The genes are TRBV6-1 and TRBJ2-2; the match to TRBD2 covers 7 bases. CDR1 and CDR2 from the germline V gene are MNHNS and SASEGT. V was pared by 6 bases and J by 4 bases, with 8 bases of the junction left unmatched. This CDR3 is 15 amino acids long. CDR3 protein: CASSPGRGTTGELFF. The CDR3 region has the DNA TGTGCCAGCAGCCCTGGGCGGGGGACCACCGGGGAGCTGTTTTTT.

The V gene is TRBV5-1, the J gene TRBJ2-5; D remains ambiguous. Per germline, CDR1 SGHRS and CDR2 YFSETQ. The germline V and J ends were trimmed by 0 bases and 5 bases, with 23 bases remaining between them. There are 18 residues in the CDR3. The CDR3 region has the DNA TGCGCCAGCAGCTTGGCCCAACCGACCCTGGTTGGTGTTGAGACCCAGTACTTC. It translates to CASSLAQPTLVGVETQYF.

This clone was detected a few times. V is TRBV30 and J is TRBJ1-2; D is possibly TRBD1 (6 bases). The germline CDR1 and CDR2 sequences are GTSNPN and SVGIG (reference sequence). The CDR3 runs 13 residues. The CDR3 coding sequence is TGTGCGGACGGGGGGGCAGGGCACTATGGCTACACCTTC. Encoded protein: CADGGAGHYGYTF.

This sequence joins TRBV7-3 and TRBJ1-3, with no clear D. Germline values: CDR1 SGHTA, CDR2 FQGTGA. V was trimmed by 0 bases and J by 4 bases, leaving 7 bases between them. This CDR3 is 14 amino acids long. Here the CDR3 DNA reads TGTGCCAGCAGCTTAACGGGAAGGGGAAACACCATATATTTT. This codes for CASSLTGRGNTIYF.

This chain joins TRBV9 and TRBJ1-1; D perhaps matches TRBD1 (6 bases). V lost 1 base to trimming and J lost 11 bases, with 21 bases between them. CDR3 length: 15 residues. Germline CDR1 is SGDLS and CDR2 is YYNGEE. This CDR3 is CASSVFSSGDIDAFF. In DNA form, the CDR3 reads TGTGCCAGCAGCGTATTTTCGTCAGGGGACATAGACGCTTTCTTT.

The genes are TRBV6-1 and TRBJ2-5; 8 bases fit TRBD2. The V gene end was trimmed by 5 bases and the J gene end by 2 bases; junction bases not matched to a gene: 7. Germline CDR1 and CDR2: MNHNS and SASEGT. The CDR3 spans 15 residues. The DNA for the CDR3 is TGTGCCAGCAGTAAAAATCGGGGGGGACAAGAGACCCAGTACTTC. This encodes CASSKNRGGQETQYF.

The chain joins TRBV4-1 to TRBJ2-1; D is uncertain. Germline V gene data show CDR1 as MGHRA and CDR2 as YSYEKL. V was shortened by 3 bases and J by 4 bases, with 13 bases between the two germline ends. This CDR3 contains 15 residues. This CDR3 reads CASSQDIGLYNEQFF. The CDR3 DNA reads TGCGCCAGCAGCCAGGATATAGGTTTGTACAATGAGCAGTTCTTC.

This chain links TRBV19 with TRBJ2-1; 9 nucleotides match TRBD1. The germline gives CDR1 LNHDA, CDR2 SQIVND (reference sequence). This CDR3 region has 13 residues. V shed 7 bases and J 7 bases; nucleotides not matched to a gene: 5. The CDR3 coding sequence is TGTGCCAGTAACAGGGGGCCCTCTAATGAGCAGTTCTTC. Its protein product is CASNRGPSNEQFF.

This clone occurred a few times. The chain links TRBV13 to TRBJ1-3; no definite D call. Germline lookup yields CDR1 PRHDT and CDR2 FYEKMQ (reference sequence). The CDR3 extends over 12 amino acids. Deletions cut 4 bases from V and 5 bases from J, with 6 bases between. The CDR3 region has the DNA TGTGCCAGCAGCTGGGGAAGAAACACCATATATTTT. Amino acid sequence: CASSWGRNTIYF.

The J gene is TRBJ2-3, the V gene TRBV2, with 9 bases lining up with TRBD1. CDR1 SNHLY and CDR2 FYNNEI come from the germline V gene. The V segment lost 6 bases and the J segment 3 bases; nucleotides outside the gene matches: 4. The CDR3 has 14 amino acids. The CDR3 sequence is CASRETGGTDTQYF. DNA for the CDR3: TGTGCCAGCAGGGAGACAGGGGGAACAGATACGCAGTATTTT.